The present entry profiles one TCR beta chain with its context. The record originates from a study of neurological immune-mediated disorders. The authors produced cDNA by 5'RACE using 10-nucleotide random UMIs. The yield of each sequencing run was over 160 million TCR-beta sequences from 15-18 subjects. TCRdb itself ran the 5' RACE reads through MiXCR, one entry per CDR3 protein. The data show roughly 61,000 distinct CDR3 sequences, approximately 25% seen once. Trimming removed 3 bases from V and 3 bases from J; junction bases left unmatched: 4. The CDR3 has 15 amino acids. Germline loops: CDR1 SGHVS, CDR2 FNYEAQ. Stated time point: technical triplicate 2. Unsorted libraries were derived from 2 million PBMCs stored at -80 C.

The TCR was taken from a man aged 55 to 70 with HTLV-1-associated myelopathy (HAM/TSP). The material sequenced was PBMCs. This chain joins TRBV7-6 and TRBJ2-1; 8 nucleotides match TRBD2. The CDR3 DNA reads TGTGCCAGCAGCTTGAGCGGGAGTGGCTACAATGAGCAGTTCTTC. Its translation is CASSLSGSGYNEQFF.